Below are 30 T cell receptor delta chains sequenced from a single sample in a study of γδ T cells in repeated Plasmodium falciparum infection. TCRdb reapplied CATT to the multiplex PCR reads. Of 40,000 to 55,000 delta-chain clones listed, more than 1.5% are singletons. Flow sorting of PBMC yielded separate Vgamma9/Vdelta2+ and Vdelta2-negative gammadelta T cell populations for bulk repertoire analysis. Sequences were obtained from gamma-delta T cells from blood. These receptors were obtained from a pool of human donors (malaria-infected and uninfected, not separated).

The table lists this clone with a few counts. The TCRdb record carries a much larger clone's protein, which differs from this DNA's translation at residue 18; a read error is the likely cause, and the protein listed here is the DNA translation. The rearrangement links TRDV1 to TRDJ1; TRDD3 agrees at 10 bases. As TCRdb names no J gene, one was assigned here on the basis of a DNA match to germline. This CDR3 region has 23 residues. Germline V gene data show CDR1 as TSWWSYY and CDR2 as QGS. V was clipped by 2 bases and J by 3 bases; unmatched bases: 27. CDR3 DNA: TGTGCTCTTGGGGAAGGTTCTTTCCCTTCGTTCGTACTGGGGGATGGATACCCCGATAAACTCATCTTT. Its translation is CALGEGSFPSFVLGDGYPDKLIF.

On this clone: This likely reflects a read error, since a far larger clone is one base away. At the DNA level, this CDR3 is encoded by other sequences in the same sample as well. The chain links TRDV1 to TRDJ1, with TRDD2 matching 7 bases. The J gene comes from matching the DNA to germline here; TCRdb lacks it. The CDR3 has 22 amino acids. V shed 2 bases, J shed 2 bases, and the junction held 26 bases outside the gene matches. The germline V gene encodes CDR1 TSWWSYY and CDR2 QGS. As DNA, the CDR3 is TGTGCTCTTGGGGAATGTTATTTTCCTTCCTTGAAAACCCTGGGCAAAACCGATAAACTCATCTTT. It codes for CALGECYFPSLKTLGKTDKLIF.

This clone showed up many times. The protein that TCRdb holds for this DNA derives from a much larger clone and differs from the translated DNA at residue 5, which likely indicates a read error; the protein shown here is translated from the DNA. The chain recombines TRDV2 with TRDJ1, with TRDD3 matching 13 bases. The CDR3 sequence is 20 residues long. Germline trimming cut 3 bases from V and 0 bases from J; bases unmatched to any gene: 15. CDR1 and CDR2 (germline): GEAIGNYY, EKD. The CDR3 is CACDALQLGDTDSYTDKLIF. CDR3 DNA sequence: TGTGCCTGTGACGCCCTCCAACTGGGGGATACGGATTCGTACACCGATAAACTCATCTTT.

A word on this clone: The protein TCRdb gives is from a much larger clone and does not agree with this DNA's translation at residue 3, likely a read error; the protein shown here comes from the DNA. The chain is built from TRDV2 and TRDJ1, with TRDD3 identical over 7 bases. The J gene, absent from TCRdb, was called here by matching the DNA to germline. In germline, CDR1 is GEAIGNYY, CDR2 EKD. CDR3 length equals 19 residues. Here the CDR3 DNA reads TGTGCCCGTGACACCGTCGGGTTACTGGGGATAGAACCCAGGGGTAAACTCATCTTT. Amino acids: CARDTVGLLGIEPRGKLIF.

This clone showed up just a few times. With a far larger clone one base away, a read error is the likely cause. Other DNA sequences in the sample encode the same CDR3. V usage is TRDV2 and J usage is TRDJ1; TRDD3 agrees at 7 bases. In the absence of a J gene in TCRdb, the DNA was matched to germline to assign it here. V trimming: 2 bases; J trimming: 3 bases; junction bases outside the gene matches: 8. Germline V lookup: CDR1 GEAIGNYY, CDR2 EKD. This CDR3 is 15 amino acids long. CDR3 DNA sequence: TGTGCCTGTGACAGCTTGGGGGACCTCTCCGATAAACTCATCTTT. As protein: CACDSLGDLSDKLIF.

Remarks on this clone: The protein that TCRdb holds for this DNA derives from a much larger clone and differs from the translated DNA at residue 20, which likely indicates a read error; the protein shown here is translated from the DNA. This rearrangement joins TRDV1 to TRDJ1; 13 bases fit TRDD3. Matching the DNA to germline supplied the J gene, which TCRdb does not give. J was trimmed by 4 bases and V by 2 bases; bases with no gene match: 31. Looked up from germline, CDR1 is TSWWSYY and CDR2 is QGS. The CDR3 covers 25 residues. The CDR3 DNA reads as TGTGCTCTTGGGGAAGGTTCGTACTTCCTATCGACATACTGGGGGATACGCTGGTACATCGATAAACTCATCTTT. It encodes CALGEGSYFLSTYWGIRWYIDKLIF.

This clone has just a few counts. TCRdb records a much larger clone's protein for this DNA, with a difference at residue 3 that likely arises from a read error; the protein given is the translation of the DNA. The rearrangement uses TRDV2 and TRDJ1; perhaps TRDD3 as D (6 bases). The J gene, not given by TCRdb, was assigned here from a germline match of the nucleotide sequence. The germline gives CDR1 GEAIGNYY, CDR2 EKD. This CDR3 has 15 residues. CDR3 loop: CAGDPLGSGRDKLIF. As DNA, the CDR3 is TGTGCCGGTGACCCCCTGGGGAGCGGACGCGATAAACTCATCTTT.

In regard to this clone: A read error likely explains why the TCRdb protein, taken from a much larger clone, differs from this DNA's translation at residue 8; the protein shown is translated from the DNA. V usage is TRDV3 and J usage is TRDJ1; no clear D gene. TCRdb supplies no J gene; here it was assigned by aligning the nucleotide sequence to germline. Trimming pared 1 base from V and 1 base from J, leaving 13 bases between. Germline CDR1 and CDR2: TVYSNPD and GDNSRS (reference sequence). The CDR3 contains 14 residues. CDR3: CAFTYPQCTDKLIF. CDR3 DNA: TGTGCCTTTACGTATCCCCAATGCACCGATAAACTCATCTTT.

About this clone: The protein recorded in TCRdb matches a much larger clone and deviates from this DNA's translation at residue 10, suggesting a read error; the protein here is obtained by translating the DNA. DNA of the CDR3: TGTGCCTTTACGAGGGCCGACTACATACGCTGGGGGATACCAGGGGCCGATAAACTCATCTTT. Residues: CAFTRADYIRWGIPGADKLIF. The V call is TRDV3, the J call TRDJ1, with 11 bases identical to TRDD3. The J gene, left out of TCRdb, was set here by checking the DNA against germline. Per the germline V gene, CDR1 is TVYSNPD and CDR2 is GDNSRS (reference sequence). V shed 1 base, J shed 3 bases, and the junction held 25 bases outside the gene matches. This CDR3 region has 21 residues. Filled out from reference TRDV3 and TRDJ1, the complete variable domain reads CDKVTQSSPDQTVASGSEVVLLCTYDTVYSNPDLFWYRIRPDYSFQFVFYGDNSRSEGADFTQGRFSVKHILTQKAFHLVISPVRTEDSATYYCAFTRADYIRWGIPGADKLIFGKGTRVTVEP.

This clone was seen more than once but under ten times. The TCRdb protein, from a much larger clone, departs from this DNA's translation at residue 18, likely by read error; the protein shown derives from the DNA. The V gene call is TRDV2, and the J gene call is absent; TRDD3 is the table's D call and was not checked against the DNA. Germline lookup yields CDR1 GEAIGNYY and CDR2 EKD. This CDR3 comprises 20 residues. The CDR3 DNA sequence: TGTGCCTGTGACACCCTCCAGGTGGGTACTGGTGGTCAATACACCGATAAATTCATCTTT. This gives the protein CACDTLQVGTGGQYTDKFIF.

In its sample, this clone was seen a few times. A single base is all that separates this from a far larger clone, so a read error is likely. This specimen includes other DNA sequences encoding the same CDR3. For the V gene the call is TRDV1; the J gene has no call; TRDD3 is the table's D call and was not checked against the DNA. CDR1 and CDR2 from the germline V gene are TSWWSYY and QGS. The CDR3 totals 21 residues. CDR3 region: CALGEKVPYFLLGPSGDKLIF. In DNA, the CDR3 is TGTGCTCTTGGGGAAAAAGTCCCCTACTTCCTTCTTGGACCCTCGGGGGATAAACTCATTTTT.

In this sample, this clone turned up a few times. The protein given by TCRdb reflects a much larger clone and differs at residue 14 from this DNA's translation, likely from a read error; the protein shown is the DNA's translation. The V call is TRDV1, the J call TRDJ2; tentatively, D is TRDD2 (6 bases). The J gene is absent in TCRdb and was assigned here via DNA matching to germline. Trimming shortened V by 0 bases and J by 6 bases, and 44 bases separated the two germline ends. The CDR3 is 26 residues long. Looked up from germline, CDR1 is TSWWSYY and CDR2 is QGS. CDR3 nucleotides: TGTGCTCTTGGGGAACTAATATCACGCTGGAATAGAGTATGCCTCCTACCCCCGCTTCGGGCAGCACAACTCTTCTTT. Translated, it gives CALGELISRWNRVCLLPPLRAAQLFF.

This clone was observed at least ten times. This rearrangement joins TRDV1 to TRDJ1; TRDD3 aligns across 8 bases. The CDR3 runs 18 residues. Germline assignment: CDR1 TSWWSYY and CDR2 QGS. V gave up 4 bases and J gave up 7 bases; unmatched junction bases: 20. The CDR3 sequence: CALGAFPGWGIERSKLIF. The CDR3 nucleotides are TGTGCTCTTGGGGCCTTTCCTGGTTGGGGGATTGAAAGGAGTAAACTCATCTTT.

Comment on this clone: The likely explanation is a read error, given a far larger clone one base away. The identical CDR3 is also encoded by other nucleotide sequences in the sample. The J gene has no call, while the V gene is TRDV1; TRDD3 is the table's D call, not checked against the DNA. Germline-derived CDR1 and CDR2 are TSWWSYY and QGS. CDR3 length: 20 amino acids. CDR3 nucleotides: TGTGCTCTTGGGGCCTTCCCCCTCCTTCCTAACTGGGAACACACCGATAAGCTCATCTTT. Its protein is CALGAFPLLPNWEHTDKLIF.

About this clone: The TCRdb protein, from a much larger clone, departs from this DNA's translation at residue 5, likely by read error; the protein shown derives from the DNA. Other nucleotide sequences in the sample specify the same CDR3. The gene calls are TRDV1 and TRDJ1; TRDD3 agrees at 13 bases. The J gene, left out of TCRdb, was set here by checking the DNA against germline. V lost 3 bases to trimming and J lost 1 base; unmatched junction nucleotides: 26. In germline, CDR1 is TSWWSYY, CDR2 QGS. This CDR3 spans 24 amino acids. The CDR3 DNA follows: TGTGCTCTTGGGGATGCGGTAGGAACGGTCAAAACTCCGTACTGGGGGATACGCACCGATAAACTCATCTTT. It is translated as CALGDAVGTVKTPYWGIRTDKLIF.

This clone came up many times. This is likely an artifact of a read error, given a far larger clone one base away. Other DNA sequences in this sample translate to the same CDR3. The chain combines TRDV1 with TRDJ1, with 13 bases lining up with TRDD3. The CDR3 length is 24 residues. V lost 2 bases, J lost 2 bases, and 26 bases stayed unmatched. CDR1 TSWWSYY and CDR2 QGS come from the germline V gene. The CDR3 sequence is CALGEAVGTVKTPYWGIRTDKLIF. In nucleotides, the CDR3 is TGTGCTCTTGGGGAAGCGGTAGGAACGGTCAAAACTCCGTACTGGGGGATACGTACCGATAAACTCATCTTT.

This clone came up a few times. A far bigger clonotype differs at one base, so this is likely a read error. The sample carries other DNA sequences with the same CDR3. The V gene call reads TRDV1; no J gene was called; whether TRDD3, the table's D call, matches the DNA was not checked. Per the germline V gene, CDR1 is TSWWSYY and CDR2 is QGS. The CDR3 runs to 24 residues. DNA of the CDR3: TGTGCTCTTGGGGGTTTTAACTGCCATATTCCTTCGTGCCAGTACTTGGGGTCGGCCGATAAGCTCATCTTT. Translated: CALGGFNCHIPSCQYLGSADKLIF.

This clone was counted only a few times. A read error likely explains this, since a far larger clone differs by one base. The same CDR3 can be traced to other DNA sequences in this sample. There is no J gene call, but TRAV38-2/DV8 is given as the V gene; the table's D call, TRDD3, has no DNA check behind it. The CDR3 is made up of 17 amino acids. Germline CDR1 is TSESDYY and CDR2 is QEAYKQQN. CDR3 residues: CAYRSAGPYWGMDELIF. CDR3 bases: TGTGCTTATAGGAGCGCGGGACCGTACTGGGGGATGGACGAGCTCATCTTT.

A few counts support this clone. A much more abundant neighbour one base away suggests this may be a read error. No DNA is shown, since the ends of the CDR3 on it are uncertain; the CDR3 is the one TCRdb lists. CDR3 amino acids: CACWGIGTDKLIF. No J gene was named, though the V gene is TRDV2; TRDD3 is taken as the D call from the table, unchecked against the DNA. The length of the CDR3 is 13 amino acids, counting both ends. Germline V CDR1 and CDR2: GEAIGNYY, EKD.

In the case of this clone: The TCRdb protein comes from a much larger clone and disagrees with this DNA's translation at residue 16, likely due to a read error; the protein given here is derived from the DNA. CDR3 protein: CALGESSYVWGIPGGEKLIF. CDR3 nucleotide sequence: TGTGCTCTTGGGGAATCCTCCTACGTCTGGGGGATACCGGGAGGCGAGAAACTCATCTTT. This chain links TRDV1 with TRDJ1; 11 bases match TRDD3. The J gene is absent in TCRdb and was assigned here via DNA matching to germline. J lost 8 bases, V lost 2 bases, and 22 bases had no gene match. Germline CDR1 TSWWSYY, CDR2 QGS. The CDR3 is 20 residues long.

This clone was seen repeatedly, ten times or more. The amino acid sequence in TCRdb belongs to a much larger clone and departs from this DNA's translation at residue 3, likely a sequencing read error; the sequence shown is translated from the DNA. The CDR3 DNA is TGTGCCCGTGACAGCCTCGGGGACGGACCTAAGTACACCGATAAACTCATCTTT. It codes for CARDSLGDGPKYTDKLIF. This chain joins TRDV2 and TRDJ1; D may be TRDD3 (5 bases). TCRdb records no J gene; here it was assigned by comparing the DNA to germline. This CDR3 comprises 18 residues. Germline lookup yields CDR1 GEAIGNYY and CDR2 EKD.

Only a few counts were recorded for this clone. This DNA's translation and the protein TCRdb lists, from a much larger clone, do not match at residue 11, likely due to a read error; the protein shown is translated from the DNA. This chain joins TRDV2 and TRDJ1; TRDD3 is a possible D gene (5 bases). The J gene, left out of TCRdb, was set here by checking the DNA against germline. V was shortened by 0 bases and J by 7 bases, with 17 bases between the two germline ends. The CDR3 consists of 15 residues. CDR1 is GEAIGNYY, CDR2 EKD, per germline. The CDR3 DNA follows: TGTGCCTGTGACACCGTTGGGGTGCCTATCGCTAAACTCATCTTT. This sequence encodes CACDTVGVPIAKLIF.

A remark on this clone: It differs at one base from a far larger clone, so likely a read error. Other DNA sequences in this sample translate to the same CDR3. The rearrangement joins TRDV3 to TRDJ4, with 9 bases fitting TRDD3. The J gene, missing from TCRdb, was assigned here through DNA to germline matching. The CDR3 has 18 amino acids. Germline V gene sequence: CDR1 TVYSNPD, CDR2 GDNSRS (reference sequence). The DNA of the CDR3 is TGCGCCTGCACCACCTTCCCAGGTACTGGGGGAGGGCCCAGACCCCTGATCTTT. Protein product: CACTTFPGTGGGPRPLIF.

This clone was counted many times. Since a far larger clone is one base different, this is likely a read error. The same CDR3 is also encoded by other DNA sequences in this sample. The chain couples TRDV1 to TRDJ2; D is unresolved. Here the J gene came from matching the DNA to germline, since TCRdb omits it. CDR3 length equals 17 residues. V was shortened by 0 bases and J by 10 bases, with 21 bases between the two germline ends. Germline CDR1 reads TSWWSYY; CDR2 reads QGS. Here the CDR3 reads CALGELYRTDYRKQLFF. As DNA, the CDR3 is TGTGCTCTTGGGGAACTCTATAGAACTGATTACCGAAAACAACTCTTCTTT.

Worth noting for this clone: The TCRdb record carries a much larger clone's protein, which differs from this DNA's translation at residue 11; a read error is the likely cause, and the protein listed here is the DNA translation. At the DNA level, this CDR3 is encoded by other sequences in the same sample as well. The J gene is TRDJ1, the V gene TRDV2, with 9 bases matching TRDD3. Germline CDR1 is GEAIGNYY and CDR2 is EKD. The ends lost 1 base at V and 2 bases at J; junction bases unmatched: 25. The CDR3 contains 22 residues. CDR3 sequence (DNA): TGTGCCTGTGACACGGTGGGCTCAGTGAAGGCTTCACTGGGGGACTCAACCGATAAACTCATCTTT. As protein: CACDTVGSVKASLGDSTDKLIF.

Only a few counts were recorded for this clone. Given a far larger clone just one base away, this is likely a sequencing read error. This sample includes further DNA sequences coding for the same CDR3. The chain recombines TRDV1 with TRDJ1; 9 nucleotides align to TRDD2. The CDR3 covers 25 residues. Per germline, CDR1 TSWWSYY and CDR2 QGS. The DNA for the CDR3 is TGTGCTCTTGGGGAACCGGCCTTCCTACACCGGGGGGACGTGCTTTACGGGACCCACACGGATAAACTCATCTTT. It codes for CALGEPAFLHRGDVLYGTHTDKLIF.

A remark on this clone: A far larger clone is off by one base, so a read error is likely. Other nucleotide sequences in the sample specify the same CDR3. The V and J genes are TRDV1 and TRDJ1, with 13 bases aligning to TRDD3. TCRdb supplies no J gene; here it was assigned by aligning the nucleotide sequence to germline. V shed 1 base and J 2 bases; nucleotides not matched to a gene: 19. CDR3 size: 22 residues. CDR1 is TSWWSYY and CDR2 is QGS in the germline V gene. The CDR3 sequence is CALGEPPGFILGDTVRTDKLIF. The CDR3 DNA reads as TGTGCTCTTGGGGAACCCCCTGGATTCATACTGGGGGATACGGTTCGTACCGATAAACTCATCTTT.

This clone was recorded at least ten times. Translating this DNA gives a protein that differs at residue 16 from the TCRdb one, which belongs to a much larger clone; a read error is likely, and the protein shown is this translation. The V gene call reads TRDV2; no J gene was called; whether TRDD3, the table's D call, matches the DNA was not checked. This CDR3 region has 17 residues. Germline lookup yields CDR1 GEAIGNYY and CDR2 EKD. The CDR3 DNA reads as TGTGCCTGTGACACCGGTGATGGGGGATACGCTGGGGCTAAACTCACCTTT. It is translated as CACDTGDGGYAGAKLTF.

This clone has a count of ten or more. Only one base separates this from a far larger clonotype, so it likely reflects a read error. Additional DNA sequences in this sample encode the identical CDR3. This chain links TRDV1 with TRDJ1, with 8 bases that match TRDD3. The J gene, missing from TCRdb, was assigned here through DNA to germline matching. From germline, CDR1 is TSWWSYY and CDR2 QGS. The CDR3 totals 19 residues. The V segment lost 2 bases and the J segment 3 bases; nucleotides outside the gene matches: 17. The CDR3 sequence is CALGETFPIWDWGSDKLIF. CDR3 DNA sequence: TGTGCTCTTGGGGAAACCTTCCCTATCTGGGACTGGGGGTCCGATAAACTCATCTTT.

There are a few counts of this clone. A far more abundant clone sits one base away, making this likely a read error. At the DNA level, this CDR3 is encoded by other sequences in the same sample as well. The chain has TRAV36/DV7 and TRDJ1, with TRDD3 as a possible D gene (6 bases). Matching the DNA to germline supplied the J gene, which TCRdb does not give. Germline CDR1 and CDR2: VTNFRS and LTSSGIE (reference sequence). V was trimmed by 5 bases and J by 0 bases, leaving 20 bases between them. This CDR3 is 16 amino acids long. The CDR3 loop reads CAVGIGGYLYTDKLIF. The CDR3 DNA is TGTGCTGTAGGTATTGGGGGGTACCTGTACACCGATAAACTCATCTTT.